This T cell receptor beta chain emerged from a study of technical replicates of blood from a few donors. The assay was immunoSEQ multiplex PCR, and TCRdb's table has in-frame clones only and misses some. The table lists fewer than 110,000 clones, just over 95% of them singletons. This receptor was taken from a human donor in good health. The sample comprised T cells isolated from PBMCs.

Here the CDR3 DNA reads TGTGCCAGCAGCTTTGGACAGGGGATCGAGAACACTGAAGCTTTCTTT. Encoded protein: CASSFGQGIENTEAFF. V gene TRBV5-4 combines with J gene TRBJ1-1, with 9 bases aligning to TRBD1. CDR1 is SGHNT and CDR2 is YYREEE in the germline V gene (reference sequence). The CDR3 runs 16 residues. Losses at the gene ends were 2 bases for V and 1 base for J; bases not matched to a gene: 6. Full variable domain (missing parts from reference TRBV5-4 and TRBJ1-1): ETGVTQSPTHLIKTRGQQVTLRCSSQSGHNTVSWYQQALGQGPQFIFQYYREEENGRGNFPPRFSGLQFPNYSSELNVNALELDDSALYLCASSFGQGIENTEAFFGQGTRLTVV.